Listed below are T cell receptor beta chains from one sample, sequenced in a study of CD8+CD57+ T cells in acquired aplastic anemia. TCRdb fed the reads into MiXCR, producing one record per CDR3 protein. Of a few hundred thousand distinct CDR3 sequences in the sample, around 60% are singletons; the top ten hold approximately 32%. Sample: sorted CD4+, CD8+, or CD8+CD57+ T cells (not recorded which) from PBMCs. These TCRs come from a human donor in good health. The CDR3 runs from the conserved cysteine through the conserved F or W. The D gene is left open where the match is weak. A clone size is listed for some rows: how often the clone was seen (once, few, many), or a class if it is expanded.

J: TRBJ1-2; D: -; V: TRBV7-9; size: -; DNA: TGTGCCAGCAGTGAAGGCTCTAGTTACTATGGCTACACCTTC; CDR3: CASSEGSSYYGYTF
J: TRBJ2-1; D: -; V: TRBV20-1; size: -; DNA: TGCAGTGCCGCAGGGTTGCCCTACAATGAGCAGTTCTTC; CDR3: CSAAGLPYNEQFF
J: TRBJ2-1; D: -; V: TRBV24-1; size: -; DNA: TGTGCCACCAGTGATTTGGTAACAAATGAGCAGTTCTTC; CDR3: CATSDLVTNEQFF
J: TRBJ2-7; D: -; V: TRBV28; size: few; DNA: TGTGCCAGCAGACCCTCCCCATCTCTAGAAGTTGGCTACGAGCAGTACTTC; CDR3: CASRPSPSLEVGYEQYF
J: TRBJ2-7; D: -; V: TRBV6-2/TRBV6-3; size: many; DNA: TGTGCCAGCAGTTACGCTGTCGAGCAGTACTTC; CDR3: CASSYAVEQYF
J: TRBJ2-3; D: -; V: TRBV15; size: -; DNA: TGTGCCACCAGCAGCCATCCAGGGGCGGCAGATACGCAGTATTTT; CDR3: CATSSHPGAADTQYF
J: TRBJ2-7; D: -; V: TRBV20-1; size: -; DNA: TGCAGTGCTAGTAGTTACGGGGAGGTAGTCTCCTACGAGCAGTACTTC; CDR3: CSASSYGEVVSYEQYF
J: TRBJ2-5; D: TRBD2; V: TRBV11-2; size: -; DNA: TGTGCCAGCAGCTTAGGGTGGCGGGAGGAAAAAGAGACCCAGTACTTC; CDR3: CASSLGWREEKETQYF
J: TRBJ2-3; D: TRBD2; V: TRBV7-8; size: -; DNA: TGTGCCAGCAGCCCTGGGGGGGAGAAGGGGCAGTATTTT; CDR3: CASSPGGEKGQYF
J: TRBJ2-7; D: TRBD1; V: TRBV20-1; size: -; DNA: TGCAATGCTAGATGGGACAGCTACGAGCAGTACTTT; CDR3: CNARWDSYEQYF
J: TRBJ1-2; D: -; V: TRBV7-2; size: many; DNA: TGTGCCAGCAGTACAGGGCCAGACACCTCTAACTATGGCTACACCTTC; CDR3: CASSTGPDTSNYGYTF
J: TRBJ2-1; D: -; V: TRBV6-5; size: many; DNA: TGTGCCAGCAGCCACGAGGGGGTCTACAATGAGCAGTTCTTC; CDR3: CASSHEGVYNEQFF
J: TRBJ2-7; D: -; V: TRBV6-5; size: many; DNA: TGTGCCAGCAGCCTGACAAGACCCGGCTTGGGCGAGCAGTACTTC; CDR3: CASSLTRPGLGEQYF
J: TRBJ2-3; D: -; V: TRBV7-2; size: -; DNA: TGTGCCAGCAGCCCAAGGACTGCCGAGGGGCAGTATTTT; CDR3: CASSPRTAEGQYF
J: TRBJ1-1; D: -; V: TRBV19; size: -; DNA: TGTGCCAGCTGGGGAACAGGCTCGGGAGGCACTGAAGCTTTCTTT; CDR3: CASWGTGSGGTEAFF
J: TRBJ2-2; D: -; V: TRBV7-2; size: -; DNA: TGTGCCAGCAGTTCCGGGTTGATCGGGGAGCTGTTTTTT; CDR3: CASSSGLIGELFF
J: TRBJ2-1; D: TRBD2; V: TRBV27; size: -; DNA: TGTGCCAGCAGCCTTACAGTCCTAGCGGGAAGGAATGAGCAGTTCTTC; CDR3: CASSLTVLAGRNEQFF
J: TRBJ2-7; D: TRBD1; V: TRBV10-3; size: -; DNA: TGTGCCATCAGTGAAGGGACAGGCAACTACGAGCAGTACTTC; CDR3: CAISEGTGNYEQYF
J: TRBJ2-7; D: TRBD2; V: TRBV7-8; size: few; DNA: TGTGCCAGCAGCCCTTGGCAGCGGGAGACGGACGAGCAGTACTTC; CDR3: CASSPWQRETDEQYF
J: TRBJ1-1; D: TRBD1; V: TRBV24-1; size: -; DNA: TGTGCCACCAGTGATCCCAAGACAGGGACCACTGAAGCTTTCTTT; CDR3: CATSDPKTGTTEAFF
J: TRBJ1-6; D: TRBD1; V: TRBV6-5; size: -; DNA: TGTGCCAGCAGAACACGGACAGGAGCTAATTCACCCCTCCACTTT; CDR3: CASRTRTGANSPLHF
J: TRBJ2-5; D: -; V: TRBV29-1; size: -; DNA: TGCAGCGCCGAGGAGGGGCCCCAGTACTTC; CDR3: CSAEEGPQYF
J: TRBJ2-7; D: -; V: TRBV7-9; size: -; DNA: TGTGCCAGCAGCTTAGTAATAACAACCTACGAGCAGTACTTC; CDR3: CASSLVITTYEQYF
J: TRBJ2-1; D: -; V: TRBV7-9; size: -; DNA: TGTGCCAGCAGCCCTACCTACAATGAGCAGTTCTTC; CDR3: CASSPTYNEQFF
J: TRBJ2-7; D: TRBD2; V: TRBV5-4; size: -; DNA: TGTGCCAGCAGTTGGACTAGCGGGAGTTTCGAGCAGTACTTC; CDR3: CASSWTSGSFEQYF
J: TRBJ2-6; D: -; V: TRBV7-9; size: few; DNA: TGTGCCAGCAGCTCTTGGACGGGCCCTGGGGCCAACGTCCTGACTTTC; CDR3: CASSSWTGPGANVLTF
J: TRBJ2-7; D: -; V: TRBV24-1; size: many; DNA: TGTGCCACCAGGACACACCGGGACACCACCTACGAGCAGTACTTC; CDR3: CATRTHRDTTYEQYF
J: TRBJ2-7; D: -; V: TRBV5-1; size: -; DNA: TGCGCCAGCAGCTTGGCACTCCGATCCTACGAGCAGTACTTC; CDR3: CASSLALRSYEQYF
J: TRBJ2-7; D: -; V: TRBV7-9; size: -; DNA: TGTGCCAGCAGCCTCCTAGACAGCTCCTACGAGCAGTACTTC; CDR3: CASSLLDSSYEQYF
J: TRBJ2-1; D: TRBD2; V: TRBV7-2; size: many; DNA: TGTGCCAGCAGCTTGGCAGCGGGGGGGTACAATGAGCAGTTCTTC; CDR3: CASSLAAGGYNEQFF
J: TRBJ1-1; D: -; V: TRBV2; size: few; DNA: TGTGCCAGCAGTGAATCGGCAGTAGCAGGTAACACTGAAGCTTTCTTT; CDR3: CASSESAVAGNTEAFF
J: TRBJ1-1; D: -; V: TRBV11-1; size: -; DNA: TGTGCCAGCAGCTTTTGGGGGCGGGGAATGAACACTGAAGCTTTCTTT; CDR3: CASSFWGRGMNTEAFF
J: TRBJ1-2; D: TRBD1; V: TRBV2; size: many; DNA: TGTGCCAGCAGTGCCGGACAGGGCCTGGACTATGGCTACACCTTC; CDR3: CASSAGQGLDYGYTF
J: TRBJ1-5; D: -; V: TRBV4-1; size: many; DNA: TGCGCCAGCAGCCCCGGGGAGGGAGCTTGGCCCCAGCATTTT; CDR3: CASSPGEGAWPQHF
J: TRBJ2-3; D: -; V: TRBV7-9; size: -; DNA: TGTGCCAGCAGTGGAGGGGTGGTGGCCCAATCTAGCACAGATACGCAGTATTTT; CDR3: CASSGGVVAQSSTDTQYF
J: TRBJ2-6; D: TRBD1; V: TRBV5-8; size: many; DNA: TGTGCCAGCAGCGAGGCACAGGGGGCATCTGGGGCCAACGTCCTGACTTTC; CDR3: CASSEAQGASGANVLTF
J: TRBJ1-5; D: -; V: TRBV19; size: once; DNA: TGTGCCAGCTCCCGGTCGGGTCACGGTCAGCCCCAGCATTTT; CDR3: CASSRSGHGQPQHF
J: TRBJ1-1; D: -; V: TRBV2; size: -; DNA: TGTGCCAGTTTGTATCGAGGGATGAACACTGAAGCTTTCTTT; CDR3: CASLYRGMNTEAFF
J: TRBJ2-7; D: TRBD1; V: TRBV6-6; size: -; DNA: TGTGCCAGCAGTGGCACCGACAGGGCGACCTACGAGCAGTACTTC; CDR3: CASSGTDRATYEQYF
J: TRBJ2-5; D: -; V: TRBV2; size: -; DNA: TGTGCCAGCAGTGAAACGTCTGGGAATCAGCCCCAGTACTTC; CDR3: CASSETSGNQPQYF
J: TRBJ2-7; D: -; V: TRBV28; size: few; DNA: TGTGCCAGCAGTTCGGCAGGGGGGGTTTACGAGCAGTACTTC; CDR3: CASSSAGGVYEQYF
J: TRBJ2-2; D: -; V: TRBV15; size: -; DNA: TGTGCCACCAGCAGAGATACGGCTGTGACCTCGGAGCGAACCGGGGAGCTGTTTTTT; CDR3: CATSRDTAVTSERTGELFF
J: TRBJ1-5; D: TRBD1; V: TRBV7-2; size: many; DNA: TGTGCCAGCAGCCCCTGGGAGGACAGGGGACACCAGCCCCAGCATTTT; CDR3: CASSPWEDRGHQPQHF
J: TRBJ1-1; D: -; V: TRBV9; size: -; DNA: TGTGCCAGCAGCCCAACATGGAGAGGTGAAGCTTTCTTT; CDR3: CASSPTWRGEAFF
J: TRBJ2-7; D: TRBD2; V: TRBV5-6; size: many; DNA: TGTGCCAGCAGCGGGGGGGGGTTTTACGAGCAGTACTTC; CDR3: CASSGGGFYEQYF
J: TRBJ2-1; D: -; V: TRBV15; size: many; DNA: TGTGCCACCAGCACGAGGCAAGACAATGAGCAGTTCTTC; CDR3: CATSTRQDNEQFF
J: TRBJ2-1; D: -; V: TRBV9; size: many; DNA: TGTGCCAGCAGCGTCTTCGAGGGAGTCCTAAATGAGCAGTTCTTC; CDR3: CASSVFEGVLNEQFF
J: TRBJ2-1; D: TRBD1; V: TRBV24-1; size: -; DNA: TGTGCCACCAGTGAACCCGGGACAGACAATGAGCAGTTCTTC; CDR3: CATSEPGTDNEQFF